What follows are 4 T cell receptor beta chains derived from one specimen sequenced in a study of persistence of HIV-infected CD4 T cells. An overlapping HIV-1 Gag peptide pool stimulated these cells at about 0.9 ug/peptide/mL. CD40L/CD69 double-negative CD45RO-high memory CD4+ T cells were collected. No antigen has been assigned to these receptors. This was the immunoSEQ version 4 assay in survey mode. The table came from immunoSEQ multiplex PCR; TCRdb's copy has only in-frame clones and leaves some out. The data hold about 35,000 clones, with about 85% observed a single time. The sequenced sample was cultured CD4+ T cells from PBMCs, obtained from a patient who received antiretroviral therapy. The receptors were gathered from an adult with HIV. The donor label of this sample is uncertain.

The CDR3 spells CASSSLRPYNSPLHF. In nucleotides, the CDR3 is TGTGCCAGCAGTTCCCTCCGACCTTATAATTCACCCCTCCACTTT. The chain is built from TRBV28 and TRBJ1-6, with D unresolved. Trimming removed 4 bases from V and 4 bases from J, with 11 bases in between. CDR1 and CDR2 from the germline V gene are MDHEN and SYDVKM. The CDR3 consists of 15 residues.

The rearrangement links TRBV3-1 (or the pseudogene TRBV3-2) to TRBJ2-7; 14 nucleotides agree with TRBD2. Germline assignment: CDR1 LGHDT and CDR2 YNNKEL (reference sequence). The J segment lost 4 bases and the V segment lost 3 bases, leaving 5 bases of the junction unmatched. The CDR3 runs to 16 residues. As DNA, the CDR3 is TGTGCCAGCAGCCAGGGTCGGACTAGCGGGGGGTACGAGCAGTACTTC. Translation gives CASSQGRTSGGYEQYF.

The gene calls are TRBV9 and TRBJ1-4; maybe TRBD1 (5 bases). This CDR3 has 15 amino acids. Per the germline V gene, CDR1 is SGDLS and CDR2 is YYNGEE. The V and J ends lost 4 bases and 5 bases respectively, with 15 bases between them. CDR3 amino acids: CASSLTGTVNEKLFF. Here the CDR3 DNA reads TGTGCCAGCAGCTTAACCGGGACGGTGAATGAAAAACTGTTTTTT.

V usage is TRBV18 and J usage is TRBJ1-1; unclear D gene. V was trimmed by 5 bases and J by 0 bases, leaving 7 bases between them. CDR3 size: 13 residues. Germline CDR1 KGHSH, CDR2 LQKENI. This CDR3 is CASSATLNTEAFF. Here the CDR3 DNA reads TGTGCCAGCTCAGCGACACTGAACACTGAAGCTTTCTTT.